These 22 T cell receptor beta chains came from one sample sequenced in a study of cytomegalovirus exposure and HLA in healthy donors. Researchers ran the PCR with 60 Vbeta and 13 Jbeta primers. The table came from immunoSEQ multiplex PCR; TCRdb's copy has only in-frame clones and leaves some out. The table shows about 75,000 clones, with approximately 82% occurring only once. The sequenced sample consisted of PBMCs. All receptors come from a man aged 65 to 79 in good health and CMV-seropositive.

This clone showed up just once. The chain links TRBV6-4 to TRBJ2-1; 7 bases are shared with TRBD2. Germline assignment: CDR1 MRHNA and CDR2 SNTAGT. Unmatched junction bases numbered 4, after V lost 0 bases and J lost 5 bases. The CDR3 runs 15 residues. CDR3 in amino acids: CASSDSGGINNEQFF. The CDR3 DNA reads TGTGCCAGCAGTGACTCCGGGGGGATAAACAATGAGCAGTTCTTC.

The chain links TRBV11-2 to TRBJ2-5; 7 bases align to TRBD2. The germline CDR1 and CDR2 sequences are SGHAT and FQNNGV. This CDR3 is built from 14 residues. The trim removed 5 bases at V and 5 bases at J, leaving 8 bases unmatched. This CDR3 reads CASSLGRGMETQYF. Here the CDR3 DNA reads TGTGCCAGCAGCCTGGGGCGGGGGATGGAGACCCAGTACTTC.

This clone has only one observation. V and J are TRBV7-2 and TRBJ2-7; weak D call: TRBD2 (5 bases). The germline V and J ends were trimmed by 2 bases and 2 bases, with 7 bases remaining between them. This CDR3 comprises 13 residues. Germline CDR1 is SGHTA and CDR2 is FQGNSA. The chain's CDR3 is CASSLPGTYEQYF. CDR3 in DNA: TGTGCCAGCAGCTTACCGGGAACCTACGAGCAGTACTTC. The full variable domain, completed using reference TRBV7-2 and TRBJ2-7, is GAGVSQSPSNKVTEKGKDVELRCDPISGHTALYWYRQSLGQGLEFLIYFQGNSAPDKSGLPSDRFSAERTGGSVSTLTIQRTQQEDSAVYLCASSLPGTYEQYFGPGTRLTVT.

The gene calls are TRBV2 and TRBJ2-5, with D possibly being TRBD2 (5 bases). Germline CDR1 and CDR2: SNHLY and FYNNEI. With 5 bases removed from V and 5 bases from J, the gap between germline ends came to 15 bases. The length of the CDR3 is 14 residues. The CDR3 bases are TGTGCCAGCAGTAGCACTAAACTAGGGGAGACCCAGTACTTC. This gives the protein CASSSTKLGETQYF.

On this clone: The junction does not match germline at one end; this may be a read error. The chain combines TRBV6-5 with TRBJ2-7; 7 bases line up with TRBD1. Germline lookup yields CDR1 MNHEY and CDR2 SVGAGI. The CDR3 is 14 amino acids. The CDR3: CASSDSDRSYEQYF. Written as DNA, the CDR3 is TGTGCCAGCAGTGACTCGGACAGGTCCTACGAGCAGTACTTC.

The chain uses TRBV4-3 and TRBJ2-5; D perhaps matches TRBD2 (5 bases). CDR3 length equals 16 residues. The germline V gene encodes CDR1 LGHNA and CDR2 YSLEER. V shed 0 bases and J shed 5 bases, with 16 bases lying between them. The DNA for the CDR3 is TGCGCCAGCAGCCAAGATCTGATTGGGAGTGGGGAGACCCAGTACTTC. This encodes CASSQDLIGSGETQYF.

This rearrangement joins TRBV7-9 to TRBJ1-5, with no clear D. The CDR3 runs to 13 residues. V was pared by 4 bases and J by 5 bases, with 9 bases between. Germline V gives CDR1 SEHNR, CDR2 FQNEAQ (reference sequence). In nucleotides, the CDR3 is TGTGCCAGCAGCTCCGGCGGGGATCAGCCCCAGCATTTT. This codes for CASSSGGDQPQHF. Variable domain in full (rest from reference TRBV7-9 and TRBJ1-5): DTGVSQNPRHKITKRGQNVTFRCDPISEHNRLYWYRQTLGQGPEFLTYFQNEAQLEKSRLLSDRFSAERPKGSFSTLEIQRTEQGDSAMYLCASSSGGDQPQHFGDGTRLSIL.

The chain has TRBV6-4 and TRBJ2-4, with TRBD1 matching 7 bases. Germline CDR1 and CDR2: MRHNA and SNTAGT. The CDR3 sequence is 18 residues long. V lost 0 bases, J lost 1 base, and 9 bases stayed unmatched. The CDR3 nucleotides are TGTGCCAGCAGTGACTCATGTGACAGGGTCCGGGCCAAAAACATTCAGTACTTC. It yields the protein CASSDSCDRVRAKNIQYF.

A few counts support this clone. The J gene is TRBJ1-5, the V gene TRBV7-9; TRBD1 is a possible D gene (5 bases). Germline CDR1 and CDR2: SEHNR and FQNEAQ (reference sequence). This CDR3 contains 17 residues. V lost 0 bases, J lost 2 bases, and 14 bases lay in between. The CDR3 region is CASSLAHGGLGNQPQHF. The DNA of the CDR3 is TGTGCCAGCAGCTTAGCGCATGGGGGACTGGGCAATCAGCCCCAGCATTTT.

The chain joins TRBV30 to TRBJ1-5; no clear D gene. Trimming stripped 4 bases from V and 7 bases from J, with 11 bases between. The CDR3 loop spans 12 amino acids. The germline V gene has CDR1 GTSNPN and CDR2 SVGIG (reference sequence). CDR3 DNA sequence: TGTGCCTGGACAAGCCGGAGGCAGCCCCAGCATTTT. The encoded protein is CAWTSRRQPQHF.

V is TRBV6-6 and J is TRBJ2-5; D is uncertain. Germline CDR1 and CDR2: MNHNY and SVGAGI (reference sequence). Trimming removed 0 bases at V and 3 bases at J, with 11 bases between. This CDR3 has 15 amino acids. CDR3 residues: CASSYSFFRKETQYF. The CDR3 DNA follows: TGTGCCAGCAGTTACTCGTTCTTTAGAAAAGAGACCCAGTACTTC.

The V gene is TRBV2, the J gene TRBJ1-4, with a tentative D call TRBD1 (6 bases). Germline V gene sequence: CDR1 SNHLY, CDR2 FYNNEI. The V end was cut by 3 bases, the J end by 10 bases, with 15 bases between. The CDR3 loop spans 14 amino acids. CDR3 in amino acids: CASSDQGLLGKLFF. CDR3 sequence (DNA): TGTGCCAGCAGTGACCAGGGGCTCTTAGGAAAACTGTTTTTT.

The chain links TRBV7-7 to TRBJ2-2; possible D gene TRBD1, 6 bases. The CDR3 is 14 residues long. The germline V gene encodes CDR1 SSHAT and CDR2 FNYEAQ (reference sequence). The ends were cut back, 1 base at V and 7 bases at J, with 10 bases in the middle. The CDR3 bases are TGTGCCAGCAGCTTAGTCCAGGGACACGGGGAGCTGTTTTTT. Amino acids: CASSLVQGHGELFF.

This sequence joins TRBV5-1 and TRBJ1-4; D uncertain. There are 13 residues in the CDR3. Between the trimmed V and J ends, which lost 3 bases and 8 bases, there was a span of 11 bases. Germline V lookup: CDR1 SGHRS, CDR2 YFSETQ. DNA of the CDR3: TGCGCCAGCAGCTCAACCAGCGTAGAAAAACTGTTTTTT. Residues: CASSSTSVEKLFF.

The CDR3 coding sequence is TGTGCCAGCAGTGAAGCGGGAGGGGCCTACGAGCAGTACTTC. It yields the protein CASSEAGGAYEQYF. V and J are TRBV2 and TRBJ2-7; 7 nucleotides align to TRBD2. The CDR3 spans 14 residues. From germline, CDR1 is SNHLY and CDR2 FYNNEI. V trimming: 0 bases; J trimming: 2 bases; junction bases outside the gene matches: 1. The complete variable domain, with remaining parts taken from reference TRBV2 and TRBJ2-7, reads EPEVTQTPSHQVTQMGQEVILRCVPISNHLYFYWYRQILGQKVEFLVSFYNNEISEKSEIFDDQFSVERPDGSNFTLKIRSTKLEDSAMYFCASSEAGGAYEQYFGPGTRLTVT.

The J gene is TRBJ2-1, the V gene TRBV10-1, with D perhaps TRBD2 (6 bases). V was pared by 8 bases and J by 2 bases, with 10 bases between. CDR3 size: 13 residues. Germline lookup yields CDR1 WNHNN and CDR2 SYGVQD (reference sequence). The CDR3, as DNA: TGCGCCAGCGGAGGGGCAGCCTACAATGAGCAGTTCTTC. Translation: CASGGAAYNEQFF.

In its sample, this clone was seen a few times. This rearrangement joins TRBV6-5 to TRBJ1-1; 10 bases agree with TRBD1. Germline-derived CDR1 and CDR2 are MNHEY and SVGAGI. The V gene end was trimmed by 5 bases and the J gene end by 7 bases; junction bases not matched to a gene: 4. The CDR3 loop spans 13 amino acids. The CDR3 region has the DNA TGTGCCAGCAGTGGGGACAGGGGACTTGAAGCTTTCTTT. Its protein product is CASSGDRGLEAFF.

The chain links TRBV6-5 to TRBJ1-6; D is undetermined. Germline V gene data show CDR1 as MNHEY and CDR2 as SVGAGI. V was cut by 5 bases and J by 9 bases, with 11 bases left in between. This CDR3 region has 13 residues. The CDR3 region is CASSREGRSPLHF. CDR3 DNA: TGTGCCAGCAGTCGTGAGGGTCGTTCACCCCTCCACTTT.

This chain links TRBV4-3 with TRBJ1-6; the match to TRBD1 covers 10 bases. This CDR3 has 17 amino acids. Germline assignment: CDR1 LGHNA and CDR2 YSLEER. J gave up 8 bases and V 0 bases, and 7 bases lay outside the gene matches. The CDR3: CASSQDRTGGLDSPLHF. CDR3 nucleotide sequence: TGCGCCAGCAGCCAAGATCGGACAGGGGGGTTGGATTCACCCCTCCACTTT.

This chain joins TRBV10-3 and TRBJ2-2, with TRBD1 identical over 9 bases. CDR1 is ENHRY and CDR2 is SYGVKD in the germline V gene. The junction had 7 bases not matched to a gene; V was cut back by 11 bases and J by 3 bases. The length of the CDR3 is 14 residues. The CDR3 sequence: CAGGQGVDTGELFF. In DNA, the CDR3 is TGTGCCGGGGGACAGGGCGTAGACACCGGGGAGCTGTTTTTT.

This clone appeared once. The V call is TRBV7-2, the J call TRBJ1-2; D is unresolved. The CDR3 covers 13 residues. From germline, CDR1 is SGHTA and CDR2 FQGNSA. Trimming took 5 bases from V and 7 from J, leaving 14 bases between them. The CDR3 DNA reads TGTGCCAGCAGCGACGGTTCGGCGGGTGGCTACACCTTC. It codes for CASSDGSAGGYTF.

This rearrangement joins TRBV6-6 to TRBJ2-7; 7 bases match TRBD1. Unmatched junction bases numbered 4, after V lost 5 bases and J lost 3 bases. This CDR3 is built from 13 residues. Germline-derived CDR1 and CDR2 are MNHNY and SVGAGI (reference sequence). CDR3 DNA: TGTGCCAGCAGTACGACAGGGTTCTACGAGCAGTACTTC. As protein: CASSTTGFYEQYF.